The clone carrying this T cell receptor beta chain was seen ten or more times. The antigen remains unidentified. Trimming left V 5 bases short and J 6 bases short, with 20 bases between. Germline V lookup: CDR1 SGHTA, CDR2 FQGNSA. This CDR3 spans 15 amino acids. MiXCR was run by TCRdb on the 5' RACE reads, yielding one entry per CDR3 protein. The table records 100,000 to 150,000 distinct CDR3 sequences, around 9.7% of them present only once. This record belongs to a study of CD8 T cells in ankylosing spondylitis. The study's findings and limits: Relatively scarce in peripheral blood, disease-linked clones were CD8+. Seemingly characteristic of ankylosing spondylitis blood was a TCR beta motif consisting of about 8 highly homologous variants.

This receptor was taken from a male donor with ankylosing spondylitis or in good health (not recorded which). The chain carries TRBV7-2 and TRBJ2-7; possibly TRBD1 for D (6 bases). What was sequenced was blood, either unsorted or a sorted T cell fraction (not recorded which). CDR3 bases: TGTGCCAGCAGCAAAAACGACCCAGGGGCCCTCGAGCAGTACTTC. The encoded protein is CASSKNDPGALEQYF. Variable domain in full (rest from reference TRBV7-2 and TRBJ2-7): GAGVSQSPSNKVTEKGKDVELRCDPISGHTALYWYRQSLGQGLEFLIYFQGNSAPDKSGLPSDRFSAERTGGSVSTLTIQRTQQEDSAVYLCASSKNDPGALEQYFGPGTRLTVT.